This TCR beta chain was recovered during a study of shared clonotypes between healthy human individuals. As concerns this clone: Its antigen is as yet unknown.

Approximately 30,000 T cell genomes (about 0.2 ug DNA) went into each sorted-subset replicate. Sequencing was performed with immunoSEQ multiplex PCR; in TCRdb, only in-frame clones are kept and a portion is missing. This table has 730,000 or so clones, approximately 75% appearing once. CD4+ cell separation produced CD45RA+ naive and CD45RA-negative memory subsets. General study findings and limits: Clonotype sharing across a few donors was observed for about 5.2% of naive CD4 clonotypes.

The CDR3 is 14 residues long. Germline CDR1 reads ENHRY; CDR2 reads SYGVKD. Trimming took 4 bases from V and 5 from J, leaving 14 bases between them. The sequence was obtained from a young woman in good health. Input material: memory CD4+ T cells sorted from blood. Subset described: CD45RA-negative fraction. The chain couples TRBV10-3 to TRBJ2-5, with D possibly matching TRBD1 (6 bases). The CDR3 loop reads CAISGTGLRETQYF. DNA of the CDR3: TGTGCCATCAGTGGTACAGGGCTACGGGAGACCCAGTACTTC.